This T cell receptor (beta chain) was captured in a study of shared clonotypes between healthy human individuals. Overall study context: Three plates were used per donor for CD4 naive, three for CD4 memory, two for CD8 naive and one for CD8 memory.

Study results and caveats: Unshared clonotypes carried lower generation probabilities than those common to all four donors.

Regarding this clone: Its antigen is undetermined. Other DNA sequences from this sample encode an identical CDR3 as well.

Data came from immunoSEQ multiplex PCR; TCRdb stores just in-frame clones and leaves some out. The sample lists 800,000 to 1,200,000 clones, more than 75% occurring once. The length of the CDR3 is 15 residues. The trim removed 0 bases at V and 3 bases at J, leaving 5 bases unmatched. Germline lookup yields CDR1 SGHRS and CDR2 YFSETQ. Specimen: memory CD4+ T cells from PBMCs. Documented subset: CD45RA-negative fraction. This rearrangement joins TRBV5-1 to TRBJ2-5; 7 bases map to TRBD2. The sequence derives from a man aged 18-30 years in good health. Some clones in this sample may be carry-over from other donors' samples. The CDR3 reads CASSLAGTTEETQYF. For the CDR3, the DNA is TGCGCCAGCAGCTTGGCCGGGACTACTGAAGAGACCCAGTACTTC. Variable domain in full (rest from reference TRBV5-1 and TRBJ2-5): KAGVTQTPRYLIKTRGQQVTLSCSPISGHRSVSWYQQTPGQGLQFLFEYFSETQRNKGNFPGRFSGRQFSNSRSEMNVSTLELGDSALYLCASSLAGTTEETQYFGPGTRLLVL.